This TCR beta chain came from a study of neurological immune-mediated disorders. Synthesis of cDNA was performed by 5'RACE using 10-nucleotide random UMIs. TCRdb used MiXCR to reprocess the 5' RACE reads, holding one entry per CDR3 protein. The sample has 54,000 or so distinct CDR3 sequences; 3.8% are singletons. This clonotype occurred many times. The sample taken for sequencing was PBMCs. The TCR comes from a man in his sixties with multiple sclerosis.

The CDR3 loop reads CASSEHESYEQYF. As DNA, the CDR3 is TGTGCCAGCAGCGAACATGAAAGCTACGAGCAGTACTTC. This chain joins TRBV6-1 and TRBJ2-7; D is undetermined. The V and J ends lost 6 bases and 3 bases respectively, with 12 bases between them. The CDR3 length is 13 residues. Looked up from germline, CDR1 is MNHNS and CDR2 is SASEGT.